These T cell receptor beta chains were read from a single sample in a study of T-cell reconstitution after alpha-beta-depleted transplantation in children. TCRdb fed the PCR reads into MiXCR, producing one record per CDR3 protein. Here the sample spans some 240,000 distinct CDR3 sequences, 9.7% being singletons. The sample consisted of PBMCs from the stem cell graft donor, taken from the stem cell graft. All receptors come from a human donor who donated a stem cell graft to a child with SCID. The CDR3 runs from the conserved cysteine through the conserved F or W. A D gene is named only where the DNA matches it firmly. Not every row has a clone size; where given, it reads once, few, many or a size class.

CDR3 DNA,CDR3 protein,clone size,V gene,CDR3 length,J gene,D gene
TGCGCCAGCAGCTTTCAGCGGGGGGGCCATTTAAGAGAGACCCAGTACTTC,CASSFQRGGHLRETQYF,-,TRBV5-1,17,TRBJ2-5,TRBD2
TGTGCCAGCACGGACAGGTTATTGTACGAGCAGTACTTC,CASTDRLLYEQYF,many,TRBV2,13,TRBJ2-7,TRBD1
TGCGCCAGCAGACTTGACCCAGGGGAGATCTACGAGCAGTACTTC,CASRLDPGEIYEQYF,many,TRBV4-1,15,TRBJ2-7,-
TGTGCCAGCAGCTTATCCGGGCTCTCTGGAAACACCATATATTTT,CASSLSGLSGNTIYF,many,TRBV7-8,15,TRBJ1-3,-
TGCGCCAGCAGCCGCCGACAGGGGCAAACAGATACGCAGTATTTT,CASSRRQGQTDTQYF,many,TRBV5-1,15,TRBJ2-3,TRBD1
TGCAGTGCTAGATTCTTGGACGAGACCCAGTACTTC,CSARFLDETQYF,-,TRBV20-1,12,TRBJ2-5,-
TGTGCCAGCAGCAACAGGGCGAACACCGGGGAGCTGTTTTTT,CASSNRANTGELFF,many,TRBV2,14,TRBJ2-2,-
TGCGCCAGCAGCGGACAACAAGGCTTGCCTGGAAACACCATATATTTT,CASSGQQGLPGNTIYF,many,TRBV5-1,16,TRBJ1-3,-
TGCGCCAGCAGCCAAGAGCGGGGGCGTGGGAATGAAAAACTGTTTTTT,CASSQERGRGNEKLFF,-,TRBV4-3,16,TRBJ1-4,-
TGTGCCAGCAGCCAAGGAGGGTCCTTCCAAGAGACCCAGTACTTC,CASSQGGSFQETQYF,many,TRBV3-1,15,TRBJ2-5,-
TGTGCCTGCAGCCAAGATATCGGGCGGGGGTTACTCACAGATACGCAGTATTTT,CACSQDIGRGLLTDTQYF,few,TRBV3-1,18,TRBJ2-3,TRBD2
TGCAGTGCTGCTGGCGAAGTCTCCTACAATGAGCAGTTCTTC,CSAAGEVSYNEQFF,many,TRBV20-1,14,TRBJ2-1,-
TGCGCCAGCAGCTTGGGAGGAGGGGAAATCGGGGATGAGCAGTTCTTC,CASSLGGGEIGDEQFF,-,TRBV5-1,16,TRBJ2-1,-
TGCGCCAGCAGCTCTCCCCCGGGGATGGGAGAGACCCAGTACTTC,CASSSPPGMGETQYF,many,TRBV5-1,15,TRBJ2-5,-
TGTGCCATCAGCGCAATGGGGGGGAGCACCGGGGAGCTGTTTTTT,CAISAMGGSTGELFF,many,TRBV10-3,15,TRBJ2-2,TRBD2
TGTGCCAGCAGCCAAGGCCCGCTTTTCCACTTT,CASSQGPLFHF,many,TRBV4-2,11,TRBJ1-6,-
TGCAGTGTAAGGCATGGAGTGTACAATGAGCAGTTCTTC,CSVRHGVYNEQFF,many,TRBV20-1,13,TRBJ2-1,-
TGTGCCAGCAGCTTAGCTTACGGACAGGACTATAATTCACCCCTCCACTTT,CASSLAYGQDYNSPLHF,few,TRBV7-8,17,TRBJ1-6,TRBD1
TGCAGTGCTAGAGATCCGATGACAGGCCAGTACTTC,CSARDPMTGQYF,-,TRBV20-1,12,TRBJ2-7,-
TGTGCCAGCATCCTGGGGACACTCTATAATTCACCCCTCCACTTT,CASILGTLYNSPLHF,many,TRBV28,15,TRBJ1-6,-
TGTGCCAGTCGAACGGTCCGGGACAGTGAAACAGATACGCAGTATTTT,CASRTVRDSETDTQYF,-,TRBV2,16,TRBJ2-3,TRBD1
TGTGCCAGCAGTAAAAGACGGGTCTCTGGAAACACCATATATTTT,CASSKRRVSGNTIYF,many,TRBV12-3/TRBV12-4,15,TRBJ1-3,-
TGTGCCAGCAGCTTCGGCCGGAGGAAGAACACTGAAGCTTTCTTT,CASSFGRRKNTEAFF,few,TRBV5-6,15,TRBJ1-1,-
TGCGCCAGCAGCTTGGAGGCCTTCTACGAGCAGTACTTC,CASSLEAFYEQYF,many,TRBV5-1,13,TRBJ2-7,-
TGCAGTGCTAGAGGAGTTGATACAACCGGCTATGGCTACACCTTC,CSARGVDTTGYGYTF,many,TRBV20-1,15,TRBJ1-2,-
TGTGCCAGCAGCTCTTACGGGACTAGCGGGGCCAAAAACATTCAGTACTTC,CASSSYGTSGAKNIQYF,-,TRBV12-3/TRBV12-4,17,TRBJ2-4,TRBD2
TGTGCCAGCAGCTTAAGAACCCGCACAGATACGCAGTATTTT,CASSLRTRTDTQYF,many,TRBV7-2,14,TRBJ2-3,-
TGTGCCAGCAGCCCCTCCGTGGGCGGGGGCTACCGGGAGAGCTCCTACAATGAGCAGTTCTTC,CASSPSVGGGYRESSYNEQFF,-,TRBV11-2,21,TRBJ2-1,-
TGTGCCAGCACAGGGGTGTTGGGGACCCAGTACTTC,CASTGVLGTQYF,many,TRBV2,12,TRBJ2-5,-
TGTACCAGCAGTCCCCGGACAGGGGGGCGTGAGTCCGCTAATGAAAAACTGTTTTTT,CTSSPRTGGRESANEKLFF,few,TRBV2,19,TRBJ1-4,TRBD1
TGTGCCAGCAGTTTACAGGGGACAATAGCCAAAAACATTCAGTACTTC,CASSLQGTIAKNIQYF,many,TRBV12-3/TRBV12-4,16,TRBJ2-4,-
TGTGCCAGCAGCTTTGGCGGAACCAATCAGCCCCAGCATTTT,CASSFGGTNQPQHF,many,TRBV7-9,14,TRBJ1-5,-
TGTGCCAGCAGCTTAGGGGGCTCGAACACTGAAGCTTTCTTT,CASSLGGSNTEAFF,many,TRBV5-1,14,TRBJ1-1,TRBD1
TGCGCCAGCAGCTTTTCGGAGGGTGAAGCTTTCTTT,CASSFSEGEAFF,many,TRBV5-1,12,TRBJ1-1,-
TGTGCCACCAGTGGCAGGGGAGGAGGCACAGATACGCAGTATTTT,CATSGRGGGTDTQYF,many,TRBV24-1,15,TRBJ2-3,-
TGTGCCAGCAGCTCCCAGGTCCCTGGGGCCAACGTCCTGACTTTC,CASSSQVPGANVLTF,-,TRBV5-6,15,TRBJ2-6,-
TGTGCCAGCAGCTTGAGATGGTATGGTTCACCCCTCCACTTT,CASSLRWYGSPLHF,many,TRBV5-6,14,TRBJ1-6,-
TGTGCCAGCAGCTTAGCGAAGGGACGGATGAACACTGAAGCTTTCTTT,CASSLAKGRMNTEAFF,many,TRBV7-2,16,TRBJ1-1,-
TGTGCCAGCAGCCCGGGGGGAAGGAGGACTGAAGCTTTCTTT,CASSPGGRRTEAFF,many,TRBV6-1,14,TRBJ1-1,-
TGCGCCAGCAGCGCGGGACTAGCGGGGCCCGAGCAGTACTTC,CASSAGLAGPEQYF,-,TRBV5-1,14,TRBJ2-7,TRBD2
TGTGCCAGCAGTTTTGTCGGGGGGACCTATGGCTACACCTTC,CASSFVGGTYGYTF,many,TRBV12-3/TRBV12-4,14,TRBJ1-2,-
TGCAGTGCAACCGGGGCCCAACCGGGGGGCTACACCTTC,CSATGAQPGGYTF,-,TRBV20-1,13,TRBJ1-2,-
TGTGCCACCAGTGAGGTTGACAGGGGATCGGGGGAGACCCAGTACTTC,CATSEVDRGSGETQYF,many,TRBV24-1,16,TRBJ2-5,TRBD1
TGCGCCAGCAGCTTGTTCAGGGGGCCAGTGAACACTGAAGCTTTCTTT,CASSLFRGPVNTEAFF,many,TRBV5-1,16,TRBJ1-1,TRBD1
TGTGCCATCAGTGAGTATGACAGCCTCGACACTGAAGCTTTCTTT,CAISEYDSLDTEAFF,many,TRBV10-3,15,TRBJ1-1,-
TGTGCCAGCAGCTCCCGGGGTGGGAAAGAGACCCAGTACTTC,CASSSRGGKETQYF,-,TRBV7-3,14,TRBJ2-5,-
TGTGCCAGCAGCCTTGAGGCTAGCGGGTACAATGAGCAGTTCTTC,CASSLEASGYNEQFF,many,TRBV4-2,15,TRBJ2-1,TRBD2
TGTGCCAGCTCACTAGAGACAGGCCTCTCTGGAAACACCATATATTTT,CASSLETGLSGNTIYF,many,TRBV18,16,TRBJ1-3,-
TGTGCCAGCAGGCGGGGGGACCTGGAGGCCACAGATACGCAGTATTTT,CASRRGDLEATDTQYF,-,TRBV6-1,16,TRBJ2-3,TRBD2
TGTGCCAGCAGGTTAACAGTGGATCAGCCCCAGCATTTT,CASRLTVDQPQHF,-,TRBV7-2,13,TRBJ1-5,-